Presented here are 18 T cell receptor beta chains from one specimen sequenced in a study of siplizumab effects on memory and regulatory T cells (dated by TCRdb to about 2019). Receptor libraries were prepared by the immunoSEQ multiplex PCR assay. The table comes from immuneACCESS by way of TCRdb, which keeps in-frame sequences with V and J called. Part of the clones is missing from these tables; in studies checked, under half for an unresolved V gene and the rest for unknown reasons. The sample table contains fewer than 120,000 clones; only one count was recorded for roughly 92% of them. The ten largest clones capture roughly 1.4% of the sample. What was sequenced was CD4+ T cells sorted from blood. The receptor source for this set is a human donor in good health.

The rearrangement joins TRBV7-8 to TRBJ2-4; 14 bases map to TRBD2. Losses at the gene ends were 2 bases for V and 8 bases for J; bases not matched to a gene: 8. The CDR3 is made up of 17 amino acids. Per germline, CDR1 SGHVS and CDR2 FQNEAQ. The CDR3 nucleotides are TGTGCCAGCAGCTTAACGATCGGGACTAGCGGGAGTTACATTCAGTACTTC. Its translation is CASSLTIGTSGSYIQYF.

The V and J genes are TRBV5-1 and TRBJ2-7; TRBD2 agrees at 8 bases. Trimming at V came to 0 bases and at J to 2 bases, leaving 4 bases not matched to a gene. Germline V gene sequence: CDR1 SGHRS, CDR2 YFSETQ. The CDR3 has 15 amino acids. CDR3 amino acids: CASSLVGTRTYEQYF. CDR3 coding DNA: TGCGCCAGCAGCTTGGTTGGGACTAGAACCTACGAGCAGTACTTC.

The chain links TRBV11-2 to TRBJ2-3, with 12 bases lining up with TRBD2. This CDR3 spans 16 amino acids. In germline, CDR1 is SGHAT, CDR2 FQNNGV. V gave up 2 bases and J gave up 5 bases; unmatched junction bases: 5. The CDR3: CASSLPTSGSLDTQYF. The DNA for the CDR3 is TGTGCCAGCAGCTTACCGACTAGCGGGAGCTTAGATACGCAGTATTTT. Looking up the rest from reference TRBV11-2 and TRBJ2-3 gives the full variable domain: EAGVAQSPRYKIIEKRQSVAFWCNPISGHATLYWYQQILGQGPKLLIQFQNNGVVDDSQLPKDRFSAERLKGVDSTLKIQPAKLEDSAVYLCASSLPTSGSLDTQYFGPGTRLTVL.

The chain joins TRBV5-1 to TRBJ2-1; the match to TRBD2 covers 15 bases. The V gene's germline CDR1 is SGHRS and CDR2 YFSETQ. The junction had 7 bases not matched to a gene; V was cut back by 4 bases and J by 8 bases. The CDR3 is made up of 16 amino acids. The CDR3, as DNA: TGCGCCAGCAGCCCCGGACTAGCGGGAGGGGTCGATGAGCAGTTCTTC. This codes for CASSPGLAGGVDEQFF.

This clone has just a few counts. The V gene is TRBV30, the J gene TRBJ1-2; unclear D gene. The CDR3 sequence is 13 residues long. From germline, CDR1 is GTSNPN and CDR2 SVGIG (reference sequence). V was cut by 0 bases and J by 2 bases, with 7 bases left in between. CDR3 loop: CAWSVPENYGYTF. The CDR3 DNA follows: TGTGCCTGGAGTGTACCAGAAAACTATGGCTACACCTTC.

J is TRBJ2-5 and V is TRBV5-4; TRBD1 or TRBD2 may be the D gene (7 bases each). CDR1 is SGHNT and CDR2 is YYREEE in the germline V gene (reference sequence). Trimming removed 1 base from V and 4 bases from J, with 14 bases in between. CDR3 size: 15 residues. Here the CDR3 reads CASSLIAGGGETQYF. The CDR3 DNA is TGTGCCAGCAGCTTGATCGCAGGGGGGGGAGAGACCCAGTACTTC.

The rearrangement joins TRBV2 to TRBJ2-1; no clear D gene. With 6 bases removed from V and 3 bases from J, the gap between germline ends came to 18 bases. The CDR3 runs to 16 residues. CDR1 and CDR2 from the germline V gene are SNHLY and FYNNEI. In DNA form, the CDR3 reads TGTGCCAGCAGCCCCCGGGCCCTTACTTTCTACAATGAGCAGTTCTTC. Amino acid sequence: CASSPRALTFYNEQFF.

This sequence joins TRBV7-3 and TRBJ2-2; possible D gene TRBD1, 5 bases. The CDR3 is made up of 14 amino acids. V was cut by 4 bases and J by 8 bases, with 14 bases left in between. CDR1 is SGHTA, CDR2 FQGTGA, per germline. CDR3: CASSSRARDGELFF. The CDR3 DNA sequence: TGTGCCAGCAGCTCTAGGGCCAGGGATGGGGAGCTGTTTTTT.

The chain carries TRBV29-1 and TRBJ2-7; 12 nucleotides match TRBD2. Looked up from germline, CDR1 is SQVTM and CDR2 is ANQGSEA. CDR3 size: 15 residues. Trimming removed 6 bases from V and 0 bases from J; junction bases left unmatched: 6. CDR3 in DNA: TGCAGCGTATCCGGGACTAGCGGGTTCTCCTACGAGCAGTACTTC. Translating gives CSVSGTSGFSYEQYF.

The rearrangement joins TRBV6-6 to TRBJ1-5; D uncertain. The germline V gene encodes CDR1 MNHNY and CDR2 SVGAGI (reference sequence). This CDR3 is 14 amino acids long. Trimming left V 7 bases short and J 1 base short, with 11 bases between. CDR3 in DNA: TGTGCCAGCACCGAGCCGGGAAGCAATCAGCCCCAGCATTTT. This codes for CASTEPGSNQPQHF.

In DNA, the CDR3 is TGTGCCAGCTCACCACGTGGGGGGGACAAATACTACGAGCAGTACTTC. Translating it yields CASSPRGGDKYYEQYF. The chain joins TRBV18 to TRBJ2-7; possibly TRBD2 for D (7 bases). Per germline, CDR1 KGHSH and CDR2 LQKENI. V was pared by 1 base and J by 3 bases, with 16 bases between. This CDR3 has 16 residues. The whole variable domain, filled in from reference TRBV18 and TRBJ2-7, reads NAGVMQNPRHLVRRRGQEARLRCSPMKGHSHVYWYRQLPEEGLKFMVYLQKENIIDESGMPKERFSAEFPKEGPSILRIQQVVRGDSAAYFCASSPRGGDKYYEQYFGPGTRLTVT.

The chain joins TRBV9 to TRBJ1-1; no reliable D call. The CDR3 covers 13 residues. V was shortened by 9 bases and J by 3 bases, with 15 bases between the two germline ends. The germline gives CDR1 SGDLS, CDR2 YYNGEE. The CDR3 protein is CATAQRWDTEAFF. CDR3 nucleotides: TGTGCCACCGCCCAACGGTGGGACACTGAAGCTTTCTTT.

The V and J genes are TRBV7-9 and TRBJ1-2; tentatively, D is TRBD1 (6 bases). The ends were cut back, 1 base at V and 4 bases at J, with 13 bases in the middle. The CDR3 sequence is 15 residues long. From germline, CDR1 is SEHNR and CDR2 FQNEAQ (reference sequence). The CDR3 is CASSLDQGRGYGYTF. CDR3 DNA sequence: TGTGCCAGCAGCTTAGACCAGGGGCGCGGCTATGGCTACACCTTC.

This chain uses TRBV5-4 with TRBJ2-7; the D gene is possibly TRBD2 (6 bases). The CDR3 extends over 17 amino acids. CDR1 is SGHNT, CDR2 YYREEE, per germline (reference sequence). Trimming cost V 0 bases and J 0 bases, with 16 bases left between them. The CDR3 region has the DNA TGTGCCAGCAGCTTGGGCGGGACTGCACCGTTCTCCTACGAGCAGTACTTC. As protein: CASSLGGTAPFSYEQYF.

The gene calls are TRBV29-1 and TRBJ2-1, with TRBD2 identical over 8 bases. The CDR3 extends over 14 amino acids. Germline assignment: CDR1 SQVTM and CDR2 ANQGSEA. The junction had 7 bases not matched to a gene; V was cut back by 5 bases and J by 4 bases. CDR3 in DNA: TGCAGCGTTTCGGGCGGGAGGTCATACAATGAGCAGTTCTTC. This encodes CSVSGGRSYNEQFF.

The rearrangement joins TRBV23-1 to TRBJ1-5; D is perhaps TRBD1 (6 bases). TRBV23-1 is noted as an ORF with a role that remains uncertain. The V and J ends lost 4 bases and 2 bases respectively, with 18 bases between them. The CDR3 has 17 amino acids. CDR3 DNA: TGCGCCAGCAGTCTCATGGGGGGGCAGGGTGGCAATCAGCCCCAGCATTTT. This codes for CASSLMGGQGGNQPQHF.

This chain joins TRBV2 and TRBJ2-3; D is possibly TRBD2 (5 bases). Germline V gives CDR1 SNHLY, CDR2 FYNNEI. The CDR3 sequence is 10 residues long. V was clipped by 4 bases and J by 14 bases, with 10 bases between them. CDR3 in DNA: TGTGCCAGCAGTGTGGAGGCGGGGTATTTT. Translation gives CASSVEAGYF.

The V gene is TRBV10-3, the J gene TRBJ1-1; 12 bases are shared with TRBD1. With V trimmed by 5 bases and J by 4 bases, 2 bases remained unmatched. Per germline, CDR1 ENHRY and CDR2 SYGVKD. There are 14 residues in the CDR3. The CDR3 is CAISPGQGATEAFF. The DNA of the CDR3 is TGTGCCATCAGTCCGGGACAGGGGGCCACTGAAGCTTTCTTT.